A selection of T cell receptor beta chains follows, all from one sample in a study of blood T cell repertoires in COVID-19. Sequencing used immunoSEQ multiplex PCR; TCRdb keeps in-frame clones, though not all of them. The table shows over 250,000 clones, with 85% occurring only once. The sequenced sample consisted of peripheral blood. The receptors come from a human donor in a cohort sampled during active COVID-19. CDR3s include the opening cysteine and the closing phenylalanine or tryptophan. A D gene is named only where the DNA matches it firmly. Not every row has a clone size; where given, it reads once, few, many or a size class.

v_gene	d_gene	j_gene	abundance	CDR3aa	CDR3nt
TRBV19	-	TRBJ1-1	-	CASSIGHRNTEAFF	TGTGCCAGTAGTATAGGCCACAGGAACACTGAAGCTTTCTTT
TRBV3-1/TRBV3-2	TRBD1	TRBJ1-6	-	CASSQDIQGARSPLHF	TGTGCCAGCAGCCAGGACATACAGGGGGCGAGATCACCCCTCCACTTT
TRBV7-2	-	TRBJ2-5	-	CASSLNGIGETQYF	TGTGCCAGCAGCTTAAACGGGATCGGAGAGACCCAGTACTTC
TRBV9	TRBD1	TRBJ2-5	-	CASSAGGGEGYETQYF	TGTGCCAGCAGCGCAGGGGGCGGAGAGGGCTATGAGACCCAGTACTTC
TRBV7-2	-	TRBJ1-1	-	CASSLVLAGNTEAFF	TGTGCCAGCAGCTTAGTCCTAGCCGGAAACACTGAAGCTTTCTTT
TRBV3-1/TRBV3-2	-	TRBJ2-2	-	CASSQVGGMSGELFF	TGTGCCAGCAGCCAAGTAGGAGGGATGTCCGGGGAGCTGTTTTTT
TRBV7-8	-	TRBJ2-7	-	CASSSSLRGGSYEQYF	TGTGCCAGCAGCTCCTCCCTAAGGGGGGGCTCCTACGAGCAGTACTTC
TRBV6-1	-	TRBJ1-5	-	CASSDLAGNQPQHF	TGTGCCAGCAGTGATCTGGCGGGCAATCAGCCCCAGCATTTT
TRBV4-3	TRBD1	TRBJ1-3	once	CASSPGTGMHTIYF	TGCGCCAGCAGCCCTGGGACAGGGATGCACACCATATATTTT
TRBV28	-	TRBJ2-7	few	CASSYMGGYEQYF	TGTGCCAGCAGTTACATGGGGGGCTACGAGCAGTACTTC
TRBV12-3/TRBV12-4	-	TRBJ1-1	-	CASSGERLGDAFF	TGTGCCAGCAGTGGGGAGAGGCTGGGTGATGCTTTCTTT
TRBV7-2	-	TRBJ2-3	-	CASSLNGVTDTQYF	TGTGCCAGCAGCTTAAACGGGGTCACAGATACGCAGTATTTT
TRBV28	TRBD1	TRBJ1-2	-	CASKTYDRGHGYTF	TGTGCCAGCAAAACTTACGACAGGGGCCATGGCTACACCTTC
TRBV6-5	-	TRBJ1-3	-	CASTAHRDDTIYF	TGTGCCAGCACCGCCCACAGGGATGACACCATATATTTT
TRBV7-9	-	TRBJ1-1	-	CASRAEVEAFF	TGTGCCAGCAGGGCTGAGGTTGAAGCTTTCTTT
TRBV9	TRBD2	TRBJ2-5	-	CASSVAGSGRGETQYF	TGTGCCAGCAGCGTAGCCGGTAGCGGGAGAGGGGAGACCCAGTACTTC
TRBV24-1	-	TRBJ2-1	-	CATSDRRDWDNEQFF	TGTGCCACCAGTGATAGGAGGGACTGGGACAATGAGCAGTTCTTC
TRBV10-3	TRBD2	TRBJ2-7	-	CAISLAGSYEQYF	TGTGCCATCAGTCTAGCGGGCTCCTACGAGCAGTACTTC
TRBV28	-	TRBJ1-1	-	CASRHRSLEAFF	TGTGCCAGCAGACACAGGTCCTTGGAAGCTTTCTTT
TRBV30	-	TRBJ1-2	-	CAWREGGNYGYTF	TGTGCCTGGAGGGAGGGGGGGAACTATGGCTACACCTTC
TRBV18	TRBD1	TRBJ1-5	once	CASSSLPPDRAYQPQHF	TGTGCCAGCTCATCACTTCCCCCGGACAGGGCATACCAGCCCCAGCATTTT
TRBV28	TRBD1	TRBJ2-3	once	CASSFGTGGTDTQYF	TGTGCCAGCAGTTTTGGGACAGGGGGCACAGATACGCAGTATTTT
TRBV28	TRBD1	TRBJ1-4	-	CASSSGQGSEKLFF	TGTGCCAGCAGTTCGGGACAGGGGAGTGAAAAACTGTTTTTT
TRBV3-1/TRBV3-2	-	TRBJ2-1	-	CASSQASGTRDEQFF	TGTGCCAGCAGCCAAGCCAGTGGGACTCGGGATGAGCAGTTCTTC
TRBV12-3/TRBV12-4	TRBD2	TRBJ2-1	few	CASKLSAGGPQFF	TGTGCCAGCAAACTCTCGGCGGGAGGACCGCAGTTCTTC
TRBV6-6	TRBD1	TRBJ2-1	-	CASSKPGQGYNEQFF	TGTGCCAGCAGTAAGCCGGGACAGGGGTACAATGAGCAGTTCTTC
TRBV5-1	TRBD1	TRBJ2-1	-	CASSPVAGGYNEQFF	TGCGCCAGCAGCCCGGTGGCAGGGGGATACAATGAGCAGTTCTTC
TRBV28	TRBD1	TRBJ1-5	-	CASSLDRVNQPQHF	TGTGCCAGCAGCCTCGACAGGGTCAATCAGCCCCAGCATTTT
TRBV4-1	TRBD2	TRBJ2-7	-	CASSQVGTSGPTYEQYF	TGCGCCAGCAGCCAAGTTGGGACTAGCGGACCTACCTACGAGCAGTACTTC
TRBV4-1	TRBD2	TRBJ2-1	-	CASSQDPHTSGRVYNEQFF	TGCGCCAGCAGCCAAGATCCCCATACTAGCGGGAGGGTCTACAATGAGCAGTTCTTC
TRBV5-1	-	TRBJ2-1	once	CASSFSGAYNEQFF	TGCGCCAGCAGCTTTTCAGGGGCCTACAATGAGCAGTTCTTC
TRBV5-1	TRBD1	TRBJ2-7	few	CASSFYPGQGAREQYF	TGCGCCAGCAGCTTCTACCCGGGACAGGGGGCGCGAGAGCAGTACTTC
TRBV6-5	-	TRBJ1-6	-	CASRITGRTSPLHF	TGTGCCAGCAGGATCACAGGGAGAACTTCACCCCTCCACTTT
TRBV6-2/TRBV6-3	-	TRBJ2-7	-	CASSFGAGQYF	TGTGCCAGCAGTTTCGGAGCCGGGCAGTACTTC
TRBV4-1	TRBD1	TRBJ1-2	-	CASSQVTGLYGYTF	TGCGCCAGCAGCCAAGTGACAGGGCTCTATGGCTACACCTTC
TRBV5-1	TRBD1	TRBJ2-3	-	CASSLDRGSLSTDTQYF	TGCGCCAGCAGCCTCGACAGGGGGTCCCTTAGCACAGATACGCAGTATTTT
TRBV2	TRBD2	TRBJ2-1	-	CASSDFRLAEQFF	TGTGCCAGCAGTGACTTCCGACTAGCCGAGCAGTTCTTC
TRBV5-5	TRBD1	TRBJ2-7	-	CASSAGDRGPSYEQYF	TGTGCCAGCAGCGCCGGGGACAGGGGTCCCTCCTACGAGCAGTACTTC
TRBV18	-	TRBJ1-1	few	CASSPTGTEAFF	TGTGCCAGCTCACCAACAGGCACTGAAGCTTTCTTT
TRBV11-2	TRBD2	TRBJ2-1	-	CASSLSSGSWQFF	TGTGCCAGCAGCTTATCTAGCGGGAGTTGGCAGTTCTTC
TRBV27	-	TRBJ1-1	-	CASSSFQGMNTEAFF	TGTGCCAGCAGTTCCTTTCAGGGGATGAACACTGAAGCTTTCTTT
TRBV7-2	-	TRBJ1-2	few	CASSLDTQSYGYTF	TGTGCCAGCAGCTTAGATACACAAAGCTATGGCTACACCTTC
TRBV19	TRBD1	TRBJ2-6	-	CASSLTRQGFTSGANVLTF	TGTGCCAGTAGTCTAACCAGACAGGGCTTCACCTCTGGGGCCAACGTCCTGACTTTC
TRBV20-1	-	TRBJ2-1	few	CSAQGPGEKFF	TGCAGTGCTCAAGGCCCGGGGGAAAAGTTCTTC
TRBV24-1	-	TRBJ2-5	-	CATSDSPQKETQYF	TGTGCCACCAGTGACTCGCCCCAGAAAGAGACCCAGTACTTC
TRBV29-1	-	TRBJ2-5	-	CSVEFGSVDGTQYF	TGCAGCGTTGAATTCGGGTCTGTTGATGGGACCCAGTACTTC
TRBV10-1	-	TRBJ1-4	-	CASSEKCRARPRGTNEKLFF	TGCGCCAGCAGTGAGAAATGTAGGGCCCGACCCCGGGGAACTAATGAAAAACTGTTTTTT
TRBV6-2/TRBV6-3	TRBD2	TRBJ2-2	-	CASSRTSGRLDTGELFF	TGTGCCAGCAGCCGGACTAGCGGGAGGTTGGACACCGGGGAGCTGTTTTTT
TRBV7-9	-	TRBJ2-2	-	CASSQLPVELFF	TGTGCCAGCAGCCAACTACCGGTGGAGCTGTTTTTT
TRBV20-1	-	TRBJ1-2	-	CSVRQGSGYTF	TGCAGTGTACGGCAGGGTAGTGGCTACACCTTC
TRBV4-1	-	TRBJ1-5	-	CASSQGRGGQPQHF	TGCGCCAGCAGCCAAGGGAGGGGCGGTCAGCCCCAGCATTTT
TRBV13	TRBD2	TRBJ2-1	-	CASSPGPPSGYNEQFF	TGTGCCAGCAGCCCTGGCCCCCCTAGCGGCTACAATGAGCAGTTCTTC
TRBV9	-	TRBJ2-5	once	CASSHGGGEGWETQYF	TGTGCCAGCAGCCATGGAGGGGGCGAAGGGTGGGAGACCCAGTACTTC
TRBV19	-	TRBJ2-1	-	CASSMAGFEQFF	TGTGCCAGTAGTATGGCGGGCTTTGAGCAGTTCTTC
TRBV28	-	TRBJ2-1	-	CASSLGGAITYNEQFF	TGTGCCAGCAGTTTAGGTGGAGCCATAACTTACAATGAGCAGTTCTTC
TRBV20-1	TRBD1	TRBJ1-5	-	CSASIGTGNQPQHF	TGCAGTGCTAGTATCGGGACAGGGAATCAGCCCCAGCATTTT
TRBV5-4	-	TRBJ2-3	-	CASSKSSDTQYF	TGTGCCAGCAGTAAAAGCTCAGATACGCAGTATTTT
TRBV5-4	-	TRBJ2-2	few	CASSPPGEGRTGELFF	TGTGCCAGCAGCCCGCCAGGAGAGGGCCGCACCGGGGAGCTGTTTTTT
TRBV28	-	TRBJ1-5	-	CASTRGGRRNQPQHF	TGTGCCAGCACCCGGGGAGGGAGGCGCAATCAGCCCCAGCATTTT